This is a list of T cell receptor beta chains from one sample in a study of glioma-infiltrating T cells after dendritic cell vaccination. TCRdb's table, derived via immunoSEQ multiplex PCR, lists solely in-frame clones and lacks some. Among fewer than 75,000 clones listed, more than 70% were seen once. The material sequenced was blood, taken after dendritic cell vaccination. The receptors stem from a human donor with glioblastoma. Each CDR3 is given with its conserved first and last residue.

>TRBV7-8
CASSLGQGLSNQPQHF
>TRBV6-6
CASSYGQSSGNTIYF
>TRBV7-9
CASSPDSRVGYTF
>TRBV1
CTSSRSGGREETQYF
>TRBV30
CAWIVGLLNTEAFF
>TRBV12-5
CASGLVAGGRETQYF
>TRBV5-1
CASSREQGYEQYF
>TRBV19
CASSLNRKETQYF
>TRBV11-2
CASSLVAGGRTDTQYF
>TRBV6-5
CASSYSASGNTDTQYF
>TRBV7-9
CASSALAGGPETQYF
>TRBV18
CASSQRQDSNTEAFF
>TRBV6-5
CASKRRQGATDTQYF
>TRBV5-1
CASSLTGTYNYGYTF
>TRBV2
CASSEVVGEQFF
>TRBV6-4
CASSDSKGTDTQYF
>TRBV2
CASRTQQGAVGELFF
>TRBV14
CASSQGSGWNSPLHF
>TRBV9
CASSVGGSDNSPLHF
>TRBV6-1
CASSEVPRDSLYGYTF
>TRBV11-2
CASSYRTSGYEQYF
>TRBV5-4
CASSLGRGTSVYGYTF
>TRBV30
CAWSWEQRPEAFF
>TRBV5-1
CASSFLPGGTYEQYF
>TRBV9
CASSALGQGADLDYGYTF
>TRBV30
CAWSQGHSEAFF
>TRBV4-1
CASSFRQGNSPLHF
>TRBV6-1
CASSVQNTEAFF
>TRBV27
CASSLRLYTGELFF
>TRBV7-8
CASSFSRPGELFF
>TRBV7-9
CASSPLGGDTEAFF
>TRBV5-1
CASISGQVTPDNEQFF
>TRBV30
CAGGQGGNTEAFF
>TRBV18
CASSRPGGQGGNSPLHF
>TRBV5-1
CASSSGQVDEKLFF
>TRBV18
CASSRTGGDSNQPQHF
>TRBV7-8
CASSLEGRVYYEQYF
>TRBV14
CASSHGGTYEQYF
>TRBV27
CASSFYRSDTQYF
>TRBV9
CASRPGNADTQYF
>TRBV6-6
CASSLEAGGADTQYF